The 20 T cell receptor beta chains given below trace back to one sample, sequenced in a study of T cell responses to AZD1222 COVID-19 vaccine (dated by TCRdb to about 2021). The sample's time point label is to be understood as: baseline before first vaccination. Libraries were constructed by the immunoSEQ multiplex PCR assay. The clones in this table, taken by TCRdb from immuneACCESS, are in-frame only. Not every clone is retained; where verified, under half of the shortfall comes from an unresolved V gene, and the cause of the rest is unknown. Counted in this sample were 72,000 or so clones; 85% of them appeared once. The ten largest clones add up to roughly 22% of the sample. The sequenced sample was peripheral blood, obtained on day 0 of AZD1222 vaccination. All receptors derive from an adult in good health.

V usage is TRBV5-4 and J usage is TRBJ2-4; D remains unclear. CDR1 and CDR2 from the germline V gene are SGHNT and YYREEE (reference sequence). This CDR3 has 15 amino acids. V lost 2 bases and J lost 0, with 9 bases in between. The CDR3 DNA reads as TGTGCCAGCAGCTTTCTGAGATTAGCCAAAAACATTCAGTACTTC. It specifies CASSFLRLAKNIQYF.

This chain links TRBV3-1 (or the pseudogene TRBV3-2) with TRBJ2-5; no reliable D call. This CDR3 comprises 12 residues. V gave up 4 bases and J gave up 5 bases, with 8 bases separating them. Germline V gene sequence: CDR1 LGHDT, CDR2 YNNKEL (reference sequence). The CDR3 loop reads CASSRLGETQYF. CDR3 sequence (DNA): TGTGCCAGCAGCCGACTGGGGGAGACCCAGTACTTC.

The rearrangement joins TRBV5-1 to TRBJ1-1; D is undetermined. The CDR3 length is 13 residues. With 0 bases removed from V and 8 bases from J, the gap between germline ends came to 11 bases. Germline values: CDR1 SGHRS, CDR2 YFSETQ. CDR3 residues: CASSLGPIQEAFF. CDR3 in DNA: TGCGCCAGCAGCTTGGGGCCGATCCAGGAAGCTTTCTTT. Filled out from reference TRBV5-1 and TRBJ1-1, the complete variable domain reads KAGVTQTPRYLIKTRGQQVTLSCSPISGHRSVSWYQQTPGQGLQFLFEYFSETQRNKGNFPGRFSGRQFSNSRSEMNVSTLELGDSALYLCASSLGPIQEAFFGQGTRLTVV.

The chain uses TRBV5-1 and TRBJ2-3; 9 bases map to TRBD2. With 4 bases clipped from V and 6 bases from J, the junction kept 6 bases outside the gene matches. Per the germline V gene, CDR1 is SGHRS and CDR2 is YFSETQ. The CDR3 sequence is 14 residues long. The CDR3 sequence is CASSISGGIDTQYF. The CDR3 nucleotides read TGCGCCAGCAGCATAAGCGGGGGGATTGATACGCAGTATTTT. The variable domain in full, completed from reference TRBV5-1 and TRBJ2-3, reads KAGVTQTPRYLIKTRGQQVTLSCSPISGHRSVSWYQQTPGQGLQFLFEYFSETQRNKGNFPGRFSGRQFSNSRSEMNVSTLELGDSALYLCASSISGGIDTQYFGPGTRLTVL.

CDR3 in amino acids: CASSDSDSNQPQHF. As DNA, the CDR3 is TGCGCCAGCAGTGACAGCGATAGCAATCAGCCCCAGCATTTT. The genes are TRBV10-2 and TRBJ1-5; D unclear. The ends were cut back, 3 bases at V and 0 bases at J, with 6 bases in the middle. This CDR3 comprises 14 residues. Germline CDR1 and CDR2: WSHSY and SAAADI.

The chain employs TRBV15 and TRBJ2-7; possibly TRBD2 for D (5 bases). In germline, CDR1 is LNHNV, CDR2 YYDKDF (reference sequence). Trimming took off 0 bases at V and 1 base at J, with 13 bases between the two ends. The length of the CDR3 is 16 residues. CDR3 region: CATSRDAGEWSYEQYF. CDR3 bases: TGTGCCACCAGCAGAGACGCCGGGGAATGGTCCTACGAGCAGTACTTC.

This clone was picked up a small number of times. The chain joins TRBV5-1 to TRBJ2-2; tentative D call: TRBD2 (5 bases). Germline V gives CDR1 SGHRS, CDR2 YFSETQ. The CDR3 length is 14 residues. The V end was cut by 2 bases, the J end by 6 bases, with 11 bases between. CDR3 coding DNA: TGCGCCAGCAGCTTCCAACAGCGGTCCGGGGAGCTGTTTTTT. Translation gives CASSFQQRSGELFF.

This rearrangement joins TRBV2 to TRBJ2-1; TRBD2 agrees at 8 bases. The CDR3 is 16 amino acids. Losses at the gene ends were 4 bases for V and 5 bases for J; bases not matched to a gene: 10. From germline, CDR1 is SNHLY and CDR2 FYNNEI. The CDR3 region is CASSGEVAGLNNEQFF. CDR3 coding DNA: TGTGCCAGCAGTGGCGAAGTAGCGGGGCTTAACAATGAGCAGTTCTTC.

This clone was detected a few times. The chain recombines TRBV20-1 with TRBJ2-5; TRBD2 matches 11 bases. Germline V gene lookup returns CDR1 DFQATT and CDR2 SNEGSKA (reference sequence). V shed 3 bases, J shed 1 base, and the junction held 4 bases outside the gene matches. CDR3 length: 15 residues. The chain's CDR3 is CSASKGLAVQETQYF. The CDR3 region has the DNA TGCAGTGCTAGTAAGGGACTAGCGGTCCAAGAGACCCAGTACTTC.

J is TRBJ1-4 and V is TRBV3-1 (or the pseudogene TRBV3-2), with D unclear. Germline V CDR1 and CDR2: LGHDT, YNNKEL (reference sequence). The V and J ends lost 1 base and 2 bases respectively, with 2 bases between them. The CDR3 is 13 residues long. DNA of the CDR3: TGTGCCAGCAGCCAAGGGACTAATGAAAAACTGTTTTTT. Its protein product is CASSQGTNEKLFF.

The chain links TRBV6-1 to TRBJ1-2; TRBD1 is a possible D gene (5 bases). Germline V gene sequence: CDR1 MNHNS, CDR2 SASEGT. CDR3 size: 13 residues. The V gene lost 1 base and the J gene lost 8 bases, with 11 bases spanning the gap. The CDR3 DNA sequence: TGTGCCAGCAGTGAAGTGGAGTGGGGGGGCTACACCTTC. Amino acids: CASSEVEWGGYTF.

The chain links TRBV6-5 to TRBJ1-1; TRBD1 matches 7 bases. Per the germline V gene, CDR1 is MNHEY and CDR2 is SVGAGI. CDR3 size: 14 residues. V was clipped by 7 bases and J by 1 base; unmatched bases: 6. In nucleotides, the CDR3 is TGTGCCAGCACCGTACAGGGGACGAACACTGAAGCTTTCTTT. This sequence encodes CASTVQGTNTEAFF.

V and J are TRBV29-1 and TRBJ1-1; D unresolved. V lost 4 bases, J lost 0 bases, and 9 bases lay in between. CDR1 and CDR2 (germline): SQVTM, ANQGSEA. This CDR3 is built from 13 residues. The CDR3: CSVGLGLNTEAFF. The CDR3 coding sequence is TGCAGCGTTGGGCTAGGGCTGAACACTGAAGCTTTCTTT.

The chain is built from TRBV5-1 and TRBJ2-2; D gene uncertain. Looked up from germline, CDR1 is SGHRS and CDR2 is YFSETQ. The CDR3 sequence is 14 residues long. Trimming pared 4 bases from V and 0 bases from J, leaving 7 bases between. CDR3 residues: CASSVTSNTGELFF. The CDR3 region has the DNA TGCGCCAGCAGCGTTACTTCGAACACCGGGGAGCTGTTTTTT.

The rearrangement joins TRBV19 to TRBJ2-1, with 12 bases that match TRBD2. The CDR3 length is 16 residues. V gave up 1 base and J gave up 10 bases; unmatched junction bases: 8. Germline V gene lookup returns CDR1 LNHDA and CDR2 SQIVND (reference sequence). CDR3 in amino acids: CASSIGALAGGGEQFF. In DNA, the CDR3 is TGTGCCAGTAGTATAGGCGCACTAGCGGGAGGAGGCGAGCAGTTCTTC.

The rearrangement uses TRBV3-1 (or the pseudogene TRBV3-2) and TRBJ2-7; D is undetermined. The CDR3 is 16 amino acids. V gave up 1 base and J gave up 2 bases, with 15 bases separating them. CDR1 and CDR2 from the germline V gene are LGHDT and YNNKEL (reference sequence). CDR3 sequence reads: CASSQGYHLPPYEQYF. In DNA form, the CDR3 reads TGTGCCAGCAGCCAAGGGTACCACCTTCCACCCTACGAGCAGTACTTC.

The chain couples TRBV5-1 to TRBJ1-2, with a tentative D call TRBD1 (6 bases). The length of the CDR3 is 14 residues. Germline-derived CDR1 and CDR2 are SGHRS and YFSETQ. Trimming shortened V by 0 bases and J by 4 bases, and 10 bases separated the two germline ends. CDR3 sequence (DNA): TGCGCCAGCAGCTTGGGAGAGGGGGGCTATGGCTACACCTTC. Amino acids: CASSLGEGGYGYTF.

The CDR3 DNA is TGCGCCAGCAGTGAGCGGGGGGCCGGTTCACCCCTCCACTTT. Its protein is CASSERGAGSPLHF. The V gene is TRBV5-1, the J gene TRBJ1-6; a weak D match, TRBD1 (6 bases). CDR3 length equals 14 residues. V lost 5 bases to trimming and J lost 9 bases, with 15 bases between them. Germline V gene data show CDR1 as SGHRS and CDR2 as YFSETQ.

The CDR3 nucleotides read TGTGCCAGCAGAGGGGGGCAGGACTACGAGCAGTACTTC. As protein: CASRGGQDYEQYF. The V call is TRBV7-9, the J call TRBJ2-7; D is perhaps TRBD1 or TRBD2 (6 bases each). This CDR3 contains 13 residues. The germline CDR1 and CDR2 sequences are SEHNR and FQNEAQ (reference sequence). V shed 6 bases and J shed 3 bases, with 12 bases lying between them.

This clone appeared once. The genes are TRBV29-1 and TRBJ1-3; tentatively, D is TRBD1 (5 bases). The CDR3 runs 14 residues. Looked up from germline, CDR1 is SQVTM and CDR2 is ANQGSEA. Between the trimmed V and J ends, which lost 6 bases and 3 bases, there was a span of 15 bases. The CDR3 spells CSVAPGTVGNTIYF. CDR3 DNA: TGCAGCGTCGCCCCCGGGACCGTTGGAAACACCATATATTTT.